A single sample is the source of the 7 T cell receptor beta chains below, sequenced in a study of blood T cell repertoires in COVID-19. Assay: immunoSEQ multiplex PCR; the TCRdb copy retains only in-frame clones and omits some. Of hundreds of thousands of clones in the sample, 70% to 90% were seen once. Sequences were obtained from peripheral blood. Receptors were obtained from a woman aged 45-65 years with COVID-19, enrolled during active disease.

The genes are TRBV30 and TRBJ1-3; D not certain. This CDR3 contains 14 residues. Germline-derived CDR1 and CDR2 are GTSNPN and SVGIG (reference sequence). V shed 5 bases and J shed 0 bases, with 11 bases lying between them. The CDR3 DNA is TGTGCCTGGGCCGTCGGGAGCTCTGGAAACACCATATATTTT. The encoded protein is CAWAVGSSGNTIYF.

The genes are TRBV30 and TRBJ1-6, with D perhaps TRBD1 (5 bases). The CDR3 is made up of 15 amino acids. Trimming took off 3 bases at V and 6 bases at J, with 15 bases between the two ends. The germline V gene has CDR1 GTSNPN and CDR2 SVGIG (reference sequence). The CDR3 is CAWRDLGRANSPLHF. DNA of the CDR3: TGTGCCTGGAGGGACCTCGGCAGGGCTAATTCACCCCTCCACTTT.

This clone was seen more than once but under ten times. V usage is TRBV6-4 and J usage is TRBJ1-2; 7 bases are a match to TRBD1. The CDR3 extends over 14 amino acids. In germline, CDR1 is MRHNA, CDR2 SNTAGT. V shed 10 bases and J 0 bases; nucleotides not matched to a gene: 8. CDR3 nucleotide sequence: TGTGCCACCCGACAGGGCTACCCTAACTATGGCTACACCTTC. Translated: CATRQGYPNYGYTF.

The CDR3 DNA reads TGTGCCAGCAGTCCGGCGGGACAGCCCCAGCATTTT. Translation gives CASSPAGQPQHF. The rearrangement uses TRBV28 and TRBJ1-5; D gene uncertain. V dropped 5 bases and J dropped 7 bases, with 9 bases sitting between them. The germline CDR1 and CDR2 sequences are MDHEN and SYDVKM. The CDR3 extends over 12 amino acids.

This chain connects TRBV30 to TRBJ2-7; a weak D match, TRBD2 (6 bases). Per germline, CDR1 GTSNPN and CDR2 SVGIG (reference sequence). CDR3 length: 14 amino acids. V dropped 4 bases and J dropped 2 bases, with 15 bases sitting between them. CDR3: CAWTRDLPTYEQYF. DNA of the CDR3: TGTGCCTGGACCCGGGACTTGCCAACCTACGAGCAGTACTTC.

J is TRBJ2-3 and V is TRBV7-2, with TRBD2 identical over 7 bases. V trimming: 5 bases; J trimming: 7 bases; junction bases outside the gene matches: 15. The germline gives CDR1 SGHTA, CDR2 FQGNSA. This CDR3 comprises 16 residues. As DNA, the CDR3 is TGTGCCAGCAGCCAAATTGCTGGGTGGGGAGGGAATACGCAGTATTTT. Protein sequence: CASSQIAGWGGNTQYF.

This clone was counted once. The chain is built from TRBV6-5 and TRBJ2-3; 7 bases agree with TRBD2. The CDR3 consists of 13 residues. Germline CDR1 and CDR2: MNHEY and SVGAGI. V was clipped by 6 bases and J by 4 bases; unmatched bases: 4. This CDR3 is CASRVTSPDTQYF. The CDR3 DNA reads TGTGCCAGCAGGGTGACTAGCCCAGATACGCAGTATTTT.